This is a list of T cell receptor beta chains from one sample in a study of blood T cell repertoires in COVID-19. Profiling relied on immunoSEQ multiplex PCR, and the TCRdb table lists in-frame clones only, not all of them. The profile shows 200,000 to 300,000 clones, approximately 86% of them singletons. The material sequenced was peripheral blood. These receptors were obtained from a man aged 40-55 years who had recovered from COVID-19. Both conserved end residues are part of each CDR3. A D gene is named only where the DNA matches it firmly. Rows may omit the clone size; those that give it use once, few, many or a size class.

CDR3 protein: CASSLEPGTEAFF
CDR3 DNA: TGTGCCAGCAGCTTGGAGCCGGGGACTGAAGCTTTCTTT
J gene: TRBJ1-1
V gene: TRBV5-6
CDR3 length: 13
clone size: NA
D gene: NA

CDR3 protein: CASSTPDFWGTGKETQYF
CDR3 DNA: TGTGCCAGCAGCACCCCTGATTTCTGGGGGACAGGGAAAGAGACCCAGTACTTC
J gene: TRBJ2-5
V gene: TRBV9
CDR3 length: 18
clone size: NA
D gene: TRBD1

CDR3 protein: CASSIKKGGHGELFF
CDR3 DNA: TGTGCCAGTAGTATCAAAAAGGGGGGGCACGGGGAGCTGTTTTTT
J gene: TRBJ2-2
V gene: TRBV19
CDR3 length: 15
clone size: NA
D gene: NA

CDR3 protein: CSVDQRNYNEQFF
CDR3 DNA: TGCAGCGTTGATCAGCGGAATTACAATGAGCAGTTCTTC
J gene: TRBJ2-1
V gene: TRBV29-1
CDR3 length: 13
clone size: once
D gene: NA

CDR3 protein: CASSPRTGPSSYEQYF
CDR3 DNA: TGTGCCAGCAGCCCGCGGACAGGTCCTAGCTCCTACGAGCAGTACTTC
J gene: TRBJ2-7
V gene: TRBV7-8
CDR3 length: 16
clone size: NA
D gene: TRBD1

CDR3 protein: CASSSREWGTGELFF
CDR3 DNA: TGTGCCAGCAGTTCGAGGGAGTGGGGCACCGGGGAGCTGTTTTTT
J gene: TRBJ2-2
V gene: TRBV6-2/TRBV6-3
CDR3 length: 15
clone size: few
D gene: NA

CDR3 protein: CASSLVEVRGYGYTF
CDR3 DNA: TGCGCCAGCAGCTTGGTTGAGGTAAGGGGCTATGGCTACACCTTC
J gene: TRBJ1-2
V gene: TRBV5-1
CDR3 length: 15
clone size: NA
D gene: NA

CDR3 protein: CASSKGQGAHQPQHF
CDR3 DNA: TGTGCCAGCAGCAAGGGACAGGGGGCACATCAGCCCCAGCATTTT
J gene: TRBJ1-5
V gene: TRBV9
CDR3 length: 15
clone size: NA
D gene: TRBD1

CDR3 protein: CASSPGTGASPLHF
CDR3 DNA: TGTGCCAGCAGTCCGGGGACAGGGGCCTCACCCCTCCACTTT
J gene: TRBJ1-6
V gene: TRBV6-6
CDR3 length: 14
clone size: NA
D gene: TRBD1

CDR3 protein: CATSRADRGTDTQYF
CDR3 DNA: TGTGCCACCAGCAGGGCGGACAGGGGCACAGATACGCAGTATTTT
J gene: TRBJ2-3
V gene: TRBV15
CDR3 length: 15
clone size: once
D gene: TRBD1

CDR3 protein: CASSKIRDRVHEQYF
CDR3 DNA: TGTGCCAGCAGTAAAATCCGGGACAGGGTCCACGAGCAGTACTTC
J gene: TRBJ2-7
V gene: TRBV27
CDR3 length: 15
clone size: NA
D gene: TRBD1

CDR3 protein: CASGQGRHEQYF
CDR3 DNA: TGTGCCAGCGGACAGGGTCGACACGAGCAGTACTTC
J gene: TRBJ2-7
V gene: TRBV21-1
CDR3 length: 12
clone size: NA
D gene: NA

CDR3 protein: CASSLGGRSYEQYF
CDR3 DNA: TGTGCCAGCAGCCTCGGGGGACGCTCCTACGAGCAGTACTTC
J gene: TRBJ2-7
V gene: TRBV5-6
CDR3 length: 14
clone size: NA
D gene: NA

CDR3 protein: CASSQDPGLIFGYTF
CDR3 DNA: TGTGCCAGCAGCCAAGATCCGGGTCTCATTTTTGGCTACACCTTC
J gene: TRBJ1-2
V gene: TRBV4-2
CDR3 length: 15
clone size: NA
D gene: NA

CDR3 protein: CASSYGGGGTDTQYF
CDR3 DNA: TGCGCCAGCAGCTACGGAGGAGGAGGGACAGATACGCAGTATTTT
J gene: TRBJ2-3
V gene: TRBV5-1
CDR3 length: 15
clone size: NA
D gene: NA

CDR3 protein: CASSKLGKGEESPLHF
CDR3 DNA: TGTGCCAGCAGCAAACTTGGAAAGGGGGAAGAATCACCCCTCCACTTT
J gene: TRBJ1-6
V gene: TRBV21-1
CDR3 length: 16
clone size: once
D gene: NA

CDR3 protein: CASSVVGGAGEKLFF
CDR3 DNA: TGTGCCAGCAGCGTAGTGGGCGGGGCCGGTGAAAAACTGTTTTTT
J gene: TRBJ1-4
V gene: TRBV9
CDR3 length: 15
clone size: NA
D gene: NA

CDR3 protein: CASSPAGGTDTQYF
CDR3 DNA: TGCGCCAGCAGCCCCGCGGGGGGCACAGATACGCAGTATTTT
J gene: TRBJ2-3
V gene: TRBV5-1
CDR3 length: 14
clone size: once
D gene: TRBD2

CDR3 protein: CASSLEGLDTGELFF
CDR3 DNA: TGTGCCAGCAGCTTAGAGGGACTAGACACCGGGGAGCTGTTTTTT
J gene: TRBJ2-2
V gene: TRBV7-2
CDR3 length: 15
clone size: few
D gene: TRBD2

CDR3 protein: CASSLEGRTGGVYEQYF
CDR3 DNA: TGCGCCAGCAGCTTGGAGGGGCGGACAGGGGGCGTCTACGAGCAGTACTTC
J gene: TRBJ2-7
V gene: TRBV5-1
CDR3 length: 17
clone size: NA
D gene: TRBD1

CDR3 protein: CASSRKGGGLLSSSYNEQFF
CDR3 DNA: TGTGCCAGCAGCCGGAAGGGCGGGGGGCTCCTCTCGAGCTCCTACAATGAGCAGTTCTTC
J gene: TRBJ2-1
V gene: TRBV6-2/TRBV6-3
CDR3 length: 20
clone size: NA
D gene: TRBD2

CDR3 protein: CASSVTAQTNEQFF
CDR3 DNA: TGTGCCAGCAGTGTGACAGCTCAAACCAATGAGCAGTTCTTC
J gene: TRBJ2-1
V gene: TRBV6-4
CDR3 length: 14
clone size: NA
D gene: NA

CDR3 protein: CASSLIRGQAMNTEAFF
CDR3 DNA: TGTGCCAGCAGCTTGATTCGTGGACAGGCCATGAACACTGAAGCTTTCTTT
J gene: TRBJ1-1
V gene: TRBV5-4
CDR3 length: 17
clone size: few
D gene: TRBD1

CDR3 protein: CASSRGWASGRTDTQYF
CDR3 DNA: TGTGCCAGCAGCCGGGGGTGGGCTAGCGGGAGAACAGATACGCAGTATTTT
J gene: TRBJ2-3
V gene: TRBV5-4
CDR3 length: 17
clone size: NA
D gene: TRBD2

CDR3 protein: CASSPRTSGSTTGEQYF
CDR3 DNA: TGTGCCAGCAGCCCGCGGACTAGCGGGAGCACCACAGGCGAGCAGTACTTC
J gene: TRBJ2-7
V gene: TRBV7-2
CDR3 length: 17
clone size: NA
D gene: TRBD2

CDR3 protein: CASSRTGGSYNEQFF
CDR3 DNA: TGTGCCAGCAGTCGAACAGGGGGCAGCTACAATGAGCAGTTCTTC
J gene: TRBJ2-1
V gene: TRBV7-8
CDR3 length: 15
clone size: NA
D gene: TRBD1

CDR3 protein: CAWSPGLATDTQYF
CDR3 DNA: TGTGCCTGGAGTCCCGGGTTAGCCACAGATACGCAGTATTTT
J gene: TRBJ2-3
V gene: TRBV30
CDR3 length: 14
clone size: few
D gene: NA

CDR3 protein: CASSYGGTGPRGYTF
CDR3 DNA: TGTGCCAGCAGTTACGGTGGGACAGGACCTAGGGGCTACACCTTC
J gene: TRBJ1-2
V gene: TRBV6-2/TRBV6-3
CDR3 length: 15
clone size: NA
D gene: TRBD1

CDR3 protein: CASSQGAAIASEQYF
CDR3 DNA: TGCGCCAGCAGCCAAGGAGCGGCCATCGCATCCGAGCAGTACTTC
J gene: TRBJ2-7
V gene: TRBV4-3
CDR3 length: 15
clone size: NA
D gene: NA

CDR3 protein: CASSVPGTGITGELFF
CDR3 DNA: TGTGCCAGCAGCGTTCCCGGGACAGGGATTACCGGGGAGCTGTTTTTT
J gene: TRBJ2-2
V gene: TRBV5-4
CDR3 length: 16
clone size: NA
D gene: TRBD1

CDR3 protein: CASRRGFSGPQHF
CDR3 DNA: TGTGCCAGCCGGAGGGGTTTTTCAGGGCCCCAGCATTTT
J gene: TRBJ1-5
V gene: TRBV2
CDR3 length: 13
clone size: NA
D gene: NA

CDR3 protein: CASSSGQLTDTQYF
CDR3 DNA: TGTGCCAGCAGCTCGGGACAGCTCACAGATACGCAGTATTTT
J gene: TRBJ2-3
V gene: TRBV7-8
CDR3 length: 14
clone size: NA
D gene: TRBD1

CDR3 protein: CASSLGMNTEAFF
CDR3 DNA: TGCGCCAGCAGCTTGGGTATGAACACTGAAGCTTTCTTT
J gene: TRBJ1-1
V gene: TRBV5-1
CDR3 length: 13
clone size: NA
D gene: NA

CDR3 protein: CASRPWGGSGANVLTF
CDR3 DNA: TGTGCCAGCAGGCCCTGGGGGGGATCTGGGGCCAACGTCCTGACTTTC
J gene: TRBJ2-6
V gene: TRBV2
CDR3 length: 16
clone size: NA
D gene: TRBD2

CDR3 protein: CATSRASQRGDTQYF
CDR3 DNA: TGTGCCACCAGCAGAGCCTCACAAAGGGGAGATACGCAGTATTTT
J gene: TRBJ2-3
V gene: TRBV15
CDR3 length: 15
clone size: NA
D gene: NA

CDR3 protein: CASSPGQGISAFF
CDR3 DNA: TGCGCCAGCAGCCCGGGACAGGGGATCTCAGCTTTCTTT
J gene: TRBJ1-1
V gene: TRBV5-1
CDR3 length: 13
clone size: few
D gene: TRBD1

CDR3 protein: CASRSSDTQYF
CDR3 DNA: TGTGCCAGCCGTTCTTCAGATACGCAGTATTTT
J gene: TRBJ2-3
V gene: TRBV11-2
CDR3 length: 11
clone size: NA
D gene: NA

CDR3 protein: CASRGLVNQPQHF
CDR3 DNA: TGTGCCAGCAGGGGTCTAGTGAATCAGCCCCAGCATTTT
J gene: TRBJ1-5
V gene: TRBV6-6
CDR3 length: 13
clone size: NA
D gene: NA

CDR3 protein: CASSPGERGHEQYF
CDR3 DNA: TGTGCCAGCAGCCCCGGTGAGAGAGGCCACGAGCAGTACTTC
J gene: TRBJ2-7
V gene: TRBV9
CDR3 length: 14
clone size: once
D gene: NA

CDR3 protein: CASSVVRARGAYNEQFF
CDR3 DNA: TGTGCCAGCAGCGTAGTCCGGGCCCGGGGGGCCTACAATGAGCAGTTCTTC
J gene: TRBJ2-1
V gene: TRBV7-2
CDR3 length: 17
clone size: NA
D gene: TRBD2

CDR3 protein: CAWGQFSNTEAFF
CDR3 DNA: TGTGCCTGGGGACAGTTTTCGAACACTGAAGCTTTCTTT
J gene: TRBJ1-1
V gene: TRBV30
CDR3 length: 13
clone size: NA
D gene: NA

CDR3 protein: CASSPGQGRDTQYF
CDR3 DNA: TGTGCCAGTAGTCCAGGACAGGGGAGGGATACGCAGTATTTT
J gene: TRBJ2-3
V gene: TRBV19
CDR3 length: 14
clone size: NA
D gene: TRBD1

CDR3 protein: CATSRGTSGSTDTQYF
CDR3 DNA: TGTGCCACCAGCAGGGGGACTAGCGGGAGCACAGATACGCAGTATTTT
J gene: TRBJ2-3
V gene: TRBV15
CDR3 length: 16
clone size: NA
D gene: TRBD2

CDR3 protein: CASSAGTDASYEQYF
CDR3 DNA: TGTGCCAGCAGCGCCGGGACAGACGCCTCCTACGAGCAGTACTTC
J gene: TRBJ2-7
V gene: TRBV9
CDR3 length: 15
clone size: once
D gene: TRBD1

CDR3 protein: CASSYQATGNTIYF
CDR3 DNA: TGTGCCAGCAGTTACCAGGCAACTGGAAACACCATATATTTT
J gene: TRBJ1-3
V gene: TRBV6-5
CDR3 length: 14
clone size: once
D gene: NA

CDR3 protein: CASGEGDTQYF
CDR3 DNA: TGTGCTAGTGGCGAGGGAGATACGCAGTATTTT
J gene: TRBJ2-3
V gene: TRBV12-5
CDR3 length: 11
clone size: NA
D gene: NA

CDR3 protein: CASSDYTTTDTQYF
CDR3 DNA: TGTGCCAGCAGCGACTACACAACCACAGATACGCAGTATTTT
J gene: TRBJ2-3
V gene: TRBV6-5
CDR3 length: 14
clone size: NA
D gene: NA

CDR3 protein: CASSHELAGATTGELFF
CDR3 DNA: TGTGCCAGCAGCCACGAGTTAGCGGGGGCGACCACCGGGGAGCTGTTTTTT
J gene: TRBJ2-2
V gene: TRBV5-4
CDR3 length: 17
clone size: NA
D gene: TRBD2

CDR3 protein: CASRRGGSLDTQYF
CDR3 DNA: TGCGCCAGCAGGCGAGGGGGTAGCCTAGATACGCAGTATTTT
J gene: TRBJ2-3
V gene: TRBV10-2
CDR3 length: 14
clone size: NA
D gene: NA

CDR3 protein: CASTMDRVRGYTF
CDR3 DNA: TGTGCCAGTACTATGGACAGGGTTCGTGGCTACACCTTC
J gene: TRBJ1-2
V gene: TRBV19
CDR3 length: 13
clone size: NA
D gene: TRBD1

CDR3 protein: CASSIRGLDTEAFF
CDR3 DNA: TGTGCCAGCAGCATAAGAGGGTTGGACACTGAAGCTTTCTTT
J gene: TRBJ1-1
V gene: TRBV6-1
CDR3 length: 14
clone size: NA
D gene: NA

CDR3 protein: CASSPRKAGAEPLHF
CDR3 DNA: TGTGCCAGCTCACCCCGTAAAGCAGGGGCCGAGCCCCTCCACTTT
J gene: TRBJ1-6
V gene: TRBV18
CDR3 length: 15
clone size: NA
D gene: NA